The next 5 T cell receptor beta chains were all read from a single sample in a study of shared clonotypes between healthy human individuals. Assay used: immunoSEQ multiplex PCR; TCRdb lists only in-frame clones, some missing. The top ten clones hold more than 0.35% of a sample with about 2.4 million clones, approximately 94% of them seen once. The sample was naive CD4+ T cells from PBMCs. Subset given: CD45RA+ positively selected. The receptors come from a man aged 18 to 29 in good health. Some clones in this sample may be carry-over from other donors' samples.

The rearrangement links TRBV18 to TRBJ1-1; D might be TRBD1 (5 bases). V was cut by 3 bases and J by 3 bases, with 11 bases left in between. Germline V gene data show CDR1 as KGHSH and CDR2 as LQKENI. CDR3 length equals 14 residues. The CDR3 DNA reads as TGTGCCAGCTCACCTTTCGACAGATACACTGAAGCTTTCTTT. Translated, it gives CASSPFDRYTEAFF.

The CDR3 here is CASSPGILAGVGEQYF. Here the CDR3 DNA reads TGTGCCAGCAGCCCAGGGATACTAGCGGGAGTGGGCGAGCAGTACTTC. The chain combines TRBV7-8 with TRBJ2-7, with TRBD2 matching 11 bases. After removal of 5 bases from V and 6 bases from J, the junction contained 12 bases not matched to a gene. The germline gives CDR1 SGHVS, CDR2 FQNEAQ. This CDR3 is built from 16 residues.

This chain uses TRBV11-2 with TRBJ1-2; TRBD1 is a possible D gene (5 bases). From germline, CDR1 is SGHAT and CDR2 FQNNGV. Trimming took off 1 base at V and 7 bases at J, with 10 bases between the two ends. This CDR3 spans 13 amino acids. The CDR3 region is CASSLGGASGYTF. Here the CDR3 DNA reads TGTGCCAGCAGCTTAGGAGGGGCGAGTGGCTACACCTTC.

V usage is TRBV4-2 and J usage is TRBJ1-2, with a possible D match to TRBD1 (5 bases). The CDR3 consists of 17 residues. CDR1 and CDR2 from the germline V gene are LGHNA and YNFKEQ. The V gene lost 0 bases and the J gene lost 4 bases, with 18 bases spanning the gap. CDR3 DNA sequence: TGTGCCAGCAGCCAAGATCGGCAGGGAGCCCTGCTCTATGGCTACACCTTC. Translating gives CASSQDRQGALLYGYTF.

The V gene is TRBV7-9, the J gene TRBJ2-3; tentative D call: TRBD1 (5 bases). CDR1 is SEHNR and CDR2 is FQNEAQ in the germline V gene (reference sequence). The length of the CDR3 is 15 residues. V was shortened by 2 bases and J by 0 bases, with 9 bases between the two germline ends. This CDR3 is CASSLSTGSTDTQYF. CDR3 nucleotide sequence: TGTGCCAGCAGCTTAAGTACAGGAAGCACAGATACGCAGTATTTT.